One TCR beta chain is described in this entry. Because it lacks the conserved phenylalanine or tryptophan at the end, this CDR3 is likely a read error. Because the CDR3's place on the DNA is in doubt, the DNA is left out and the CDR3 is given as listed by TCRdb. These data originate in a study of CD8+CD57+ T cells in acquired aplastic anemia. CDR3 and TCR beta VDJ profiling relied on a genomic DNA template. TCRdb recomputed calls from the reads with MiXCR, one row per CDR3 protein. The table has around 430,000 distinct CDR3 sequences, less than 35% seen once. An expansion of CD8+CD57+ cells by flow cytometry had been shown in patients chosen for sequencing. At the time of blood sampling, patients had not yet received any therapy. The CDR3 has 9 residues if both end residues are counted. Germline-derived CDR1 and CDR2 are MGHDK and SYGVNS.

This clonotype was sampled from a human donor with aplastic anemia. Sequencing was carried out using sorted CD4+, CD8+, or CD8+CD57+ T cells (not recorded which) from PBMCs. This chain links TRBV25-1 with TRBJ1-1; TRBD1, the D gene given by the table, was not confirmed from the DNA. The CDR3 loop is CASSEQGVV.